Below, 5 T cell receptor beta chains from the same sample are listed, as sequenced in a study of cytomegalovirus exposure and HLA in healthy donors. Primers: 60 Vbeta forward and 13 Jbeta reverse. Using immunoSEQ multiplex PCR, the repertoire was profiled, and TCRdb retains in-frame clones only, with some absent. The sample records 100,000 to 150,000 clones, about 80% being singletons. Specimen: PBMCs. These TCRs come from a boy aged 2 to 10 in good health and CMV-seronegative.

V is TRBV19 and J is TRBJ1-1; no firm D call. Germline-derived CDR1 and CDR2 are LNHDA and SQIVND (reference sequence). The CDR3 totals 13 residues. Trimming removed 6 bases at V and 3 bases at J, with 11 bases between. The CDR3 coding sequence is TGTGCCAGTAGGATCCCCGGGGACACTGAAGCTTTCTTT. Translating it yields CASRIPGDTEAFF.

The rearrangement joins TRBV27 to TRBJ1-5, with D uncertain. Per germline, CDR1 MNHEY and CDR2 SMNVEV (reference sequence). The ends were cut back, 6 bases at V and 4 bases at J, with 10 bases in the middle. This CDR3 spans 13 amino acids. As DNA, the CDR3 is TGTGCCAGCAGGCTCGGGAGTAATCAGCCCCAGCATTTT. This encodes CASRLGSNQPQHF.

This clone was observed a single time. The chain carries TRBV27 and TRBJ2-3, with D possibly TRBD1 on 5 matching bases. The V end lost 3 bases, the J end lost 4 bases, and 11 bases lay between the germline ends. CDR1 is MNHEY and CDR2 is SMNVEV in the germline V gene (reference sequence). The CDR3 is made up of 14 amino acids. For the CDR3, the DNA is TGTGCCAGCAGTTTCCAGGACACGGCAGATACGCAGTATTTT. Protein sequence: CASSFQDTADTQYF.

The CDR3 loop reads CASSVHSGRTDTQYF. CDR3 DNA sequence: TGTGCCAGCAGTGTCCACAGCGGGAGGACAGATACGCAGTATTTT. V is TRBV9 and J is TRBJ2-3, with 9 bases that match TRBD2. Losses at the gene ends were 5 bases for V and 3 bases for J; bases not matched to a gene: 7. The germline V gene has CDR1 SGDLS and CDR2 YYNGEE. This CDR3 is 15 amino acids long. Full variable domain (remainder filled in from reference TRBV9 and TRBJ2-3): DSGVTQTPKHLITATGQRVTLRCSPRSGDLSVYWYQQSLDQGLQFLIQYYNGEERAKGNILERFSAQQFPDLHSELNLSSLELGDSALYFCASSVHSGRTDTQYFGPGTRLTVL.

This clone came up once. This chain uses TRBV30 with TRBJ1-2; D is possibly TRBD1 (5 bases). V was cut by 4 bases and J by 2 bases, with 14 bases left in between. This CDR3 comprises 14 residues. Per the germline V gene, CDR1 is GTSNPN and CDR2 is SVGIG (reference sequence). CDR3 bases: TGTGCCTGGATGGGGCCAGGGCCGAACTATGGCTACACCTTC. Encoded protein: CAWMGPGPNYGYTF.